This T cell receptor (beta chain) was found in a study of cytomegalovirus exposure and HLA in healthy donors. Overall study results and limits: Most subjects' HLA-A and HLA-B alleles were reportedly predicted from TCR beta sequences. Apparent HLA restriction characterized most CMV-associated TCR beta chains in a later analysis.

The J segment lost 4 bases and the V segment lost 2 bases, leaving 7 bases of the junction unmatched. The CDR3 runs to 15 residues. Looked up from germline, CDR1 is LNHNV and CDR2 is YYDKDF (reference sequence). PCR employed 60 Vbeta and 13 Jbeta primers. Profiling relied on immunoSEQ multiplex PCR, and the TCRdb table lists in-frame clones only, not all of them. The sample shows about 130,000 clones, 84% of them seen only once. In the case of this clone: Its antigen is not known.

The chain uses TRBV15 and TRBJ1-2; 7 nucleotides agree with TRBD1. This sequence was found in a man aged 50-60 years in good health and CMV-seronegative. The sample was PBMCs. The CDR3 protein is CATSRRDRVVYGYTF. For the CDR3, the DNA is TGTGCCACCAGCAGAAGAGACAGGGTCGTCTATGGCTACACCTTC.